A selection of T cell receptor beta chains follows, all from one sample in a study of regulatory T cells in long-lasting Graves disease. TCRdb ran MiXCR on the multiplex PCR reads and lists one entry per CDR3 protein. Altogether 450,000 to 600,000 distinct CDR3 sequences are present, around 15% being singletons, with the ten largest covering 12%. The same sample was also studied in work on T cells in Graves' hyperthyroidism and ophthalmopathy.

The sequences come from peripheral blood mononuclear cells (PBMCs), collected at new diagnosis, from a patient treated with antithyroid drugs. Every receptor here comes from a middle-aged man with Graves disease. CDR3s include the opening cysteine and the closing phenylalanine or tryptophan. D genes are given only for firm matches. Clone size appears in some rows only: once, few, many, or a class for an expanded clone.

CDR3 protein	CDR3 DNA	V gene	clone size	J gene	D gene
CASSVGPQGKDYGYTF	TGTGCCAGCAGCGTAGGCCCCCAGGGAAAAGACTATGGCTACACCTTC	TRBV9	few	TRBJ1-2	-
CASRTKTTGDLEAFF	TGTGCCAGCAGAACCAAAACGACAGGCGACCTAGAAGCTTTCTTT	TRBV27	many	TRBJ1-1	-
CATSPRLAGATDTQYF	TGTGCCACCAGTCCGCGACTAGCGGGAGCCACAGATACGCAGTATTTT	TRBV24-1	few	TRBJ2-3	TRBD2
CASSPPFRLRSTDTQYF	TGTGCCAGCTCACCACCCTTTAGGCTCCGAAGCACAGATACGCAGTATTTT	TRBV18	many	TRBJ2-3	-
CASSGSELARNEQFF	TGTGCCAGCAGTGGATCCGAGTTAGCGCGCAATGAGCAGTTCTTC	TRBV2	few	TRBJ2-1	-
CASTIGLATDTQYF	TGTGCCAGCACTATAGGACTAGCGACAGATACGCAGTATTTT	TRBV27	many	TRBJ2-3	TRBD2
CASSQGTSGEETQYF	TGTGCCAGCAGCCAAGGGACTAGCGGAGAAGAGACCCAGTACTTC	TRBV3-1	many	TRBJ2-5	TRBD2
CSASGRGTDTQYF	TGCAGTGCCAGCGGGAGGGGGACAGATACGCAGTATTTT	TRBV20-1	few	TRBJ2-3	TRBD2
CATSDSPGGEAFF	TGTGCCACCAGTGATTCCCCGGGCGGTGAAGCTTTCTTT	TRBV2	-	TRBJ1-1	-
CASSPSQRTGANVLTF	TGTGCCAGCAGCCCTAGTCAGCGTACTGGGGCCAACGTCCTGACTTTC	TRBV11-2	many	TRBJ2-6	-
CSASPGSSYEQYF	TGCAGTGCCAGCCCCGGGAGCTCCTACGAGCAGTACTTC	TRBV20-1	-	TRBJ2-7	-
CASRQDRAETGELFF	TGTGCCAGCAGGCAGGACAGGGCGGAGACCGGGGAGCTGTTTTTT	TRBV2	many	TRBJ2-2	TRBD1
CASCRAGYGEGTDTQYF	TGTGCCAGCTGTCGAGCGGGATATGGTGAGGGCACAGATACGCAGTATTTT	TRBV6-1	many	TRBJ2-3	TRBD2
CASSPAGTGNQPQHF	TGTGCCAGCTCACCGGCCGGGACAGGGAATCAGCCCCAGCATTTT	TRBV18	few	TRBJ1-5	TRBD1
CASSSPRTVGDTQYF	TGTGCCAGCAGCTCGCCCCGGACTGTGGGGGATACGCAGTATTTT	TRBV28	-	TRBJ2-3	-
CSVEPGLAGGYNEQFF	TGCAGCGTTGAACCGGGACTAGCGGGAGGATACAATGAGCAGTTCTTC	TRBV29-1	few	TRBJ2-1	TRBD2
CSVERRGLAAYLETQYF	TGCAGCGTTGAAAGGAGGGGGCTAGCGGCCTATCTCGAGACCCAGTACTTC	TRBV29-1	-	TRBJ2-5	-
CSASLGRRETQYF	TGCAGTGCTAGTTTAGGCAGGAGGGAGACCCAGTACTTC	TRBV20-1	many	TRBJ2-5	-
CASTPTSGNLYNEQFF	TGTGCCAGTACCCCGACTAGCGGGAACCTTTACAATGAGCAGTTCTTC	TRBV19	few	TRBJ2-1	TRBD2
CASSLGQGISGANVLTF	TGTGCCAGCAGCCTGGGACAGGGAATCTCTGGGGCCAACGTCCTGACTTTC	TRBV3-1	many	TRBJ2-6	TRBD1
CASSQDGRAWGSGANVLTF	TGTGCCAGCAGCCAAGATGGGAGGGCCTGGGGTTCTGGGGCCAACGTCCTGACTTTC	TRBV3-1	-	TRBJ2-6	TRBD2
CASSVGTSLNEQFF	TGTGCCAGTAGTGTCGGGACTAGTCTCAATGAGCAGTTCTTC	TRBV19	-	TRBJ2-1	TRBD2
CASSFRITTSLYEQYF	TGCGCCAGCAGCTTCCGCATCACCACTAGCCTCTACGAGCAGTACTTC	TRBV5-1	many	TRBJ2-7	-
CASGLVLRGESNQPQHF	TGTGCTAGTGGTTTGGTACTGCGGGGGGAAAGCAATCAGCCCCAGCATTTT	TRBV12-5	many	TRBJ1-5	-
CASSHRGGGTRGPEQYF	TGTGCCAGCAGTCACAGGGGAGGGGGGACTAGGGGACCCGAGCAGTACTTC	TRBV27	many	TRBJ2-7	-
CASSTGVGYGYTF	TGTGCCAGCAGTACCGGGGTGGGCTATGGCTACACCTTC	TRBV12-3/TRBV12-4	many	TRBJ1-2	-
CASSSPVGLAGVYEQYF	TGTGCCAGCAGTTCGCCCGTGGGACTAGCGGGAGTGTACGAGCAGTACTTC	TRBV6-5	many	TRBJ2-7	TRBD2
CASLAGDTQYF	TGTGCCAGCTTGGCGGGAGATACGCAGTATTTT	TRBV19	few	TRBJ2-3	-
CASSVARASEQFF	TGTGCCAGCAGCGTAGCCAGGGCCAGTGAGCAGTTCTTC	TRBV9	few	TRBJ2-1	-
CASSQSLGSEQYF	TGCGCCAGCAGCCAGAGTCTAGGTTCCGAGCAGTACTTC	TRBV3-1	-	TRBJ2-7	-
CASRGGNEQFF	TGCGCCAGCAGGGGGGGTAATGAGCAGTTCTTC	TRBV5-1	-	TRBJ2-1	-
CASSDGTGSYNEQFF	TGTGCCAGCAGCGACGGGACAGGGTCCTACAATGAGCAGTTCTTC	TRBV2	-	TRBJ2-1	TRBD1
CSARPGHRPDTQYF	TGCAGTGCTCGTCCGGGACACCGCCCAGATACGCAGTATTTT	TRBV20-1	many	TRBJ2-3	-
CASSTAVGQGLGYTF	TGTGCCAGCAGCACAGCCGTCGGACAGGGCCTTGGCTACACCTTC	TRBV3-1	many	TRBJ1-2	TRBD1
CASSQSAGGRSDTQYF	TGTGCCAGCAGCCAATCAGCGGGAGGCAGGTCAGATACGCAGTATTTT	TRBV3-1	many	TRBJ2-3	TRBD2
CASSPWDRGDYGYTF	TGTGCCAGCAGCCCCTGGGACAGGGGCGACTATGGCTACACCTTC	TRBV7-9	-	TRBJ1-2	TRBD1
CSAIRLAGAGLGETQYF	TGCAGTGCTATTAGATTGGCGGGAGCGGGGCTCGGAGAGACCCAGTACTTC	TRBV20-1	many	TRBJ2-5	TRBD2
CSVLAGNRFF	TGCAGCGTTCTAGCGGGAAATCGGTTCTTC	TRBV29-1	few	TRBJ2-1	TRBD2
CASSKTFVIAGGRNIQYF	TGTGCCAGCAGCAAAACCTTTGTGATAGCGGGAGGCAGAAACATTCAGTACTTC	TRBV28	many	TRBJ2-4	TRBD2
CSVTDRVRSTGELFF	TGCAGCGTTACCGACAGGGTGAGGTCCACCGGGGAGCTGTTTTTT	TRBV29-1	few	TRBJ2-2	TRBD1
CASSRDPQSSYEQYF	TGTGCCAGCAGCCGGGACCCACAGAGCTCCTACGAGCAGTACTTC	TRBV6-2/TRBV6-3	many	TRBJ2-7	-
CASSGGQIPQETQYF	TGTGCCAGCAGCGGGGGACAGATTCCGCAAGAGACCCAGTACTTC	TRBV9	-	TRBJ2-5	TRBD1
CASSVESGGNYGYTF	TGTGCCAGCAGCGTAGAATCAGGGGGTAACTATGGCTACACCTTC	TRBV9	-	TRBJ1-2	TRBD1
CSVEGDSNQPQHF	TGCAGCGTTGAAGGGGATAGCAATCAGCCCCAGCATTTT	TRBV29-1	many	TRBJ1-5	-
CSARGRDREKSPLHF	TGCAGTGCTAGGGGAAGGGACAGGGAAAAATCACCCCTCCACTTT	TRBV20-1	-	TRBJ1-6	TRBD1